This T cell receptor (beta chain) was documented in a study of T cell responses to AZD1222 COVID-19 vaccine. Study-wide findings and caveats: A rise in Spike-specific TCR breadth and depth followed two AZD1222 doses. It should be noted that donors were predominantly white British and more often female, and clonal diversity was possibly underestimated. Seropositive status at baseline applied to only a handful of AZD1222 recipients. It was only after the peak T cell response that any repertoires were sampled.

Germline trimming cut 1 base from V and 6 bases from J; bases unmatched to any gene: 6. Germline values: CDR1 MDHEN, CDR2 SYDVKM. This CDR3 spans 16 amino acids. Clones were read by immunoSEQ multiplex PCR, and TCRdb kept only the in-frame ones, dropping some. This table has 110,000 to 150,000 clones, 93% appearing once. Concerning this clone itself: Its antigen is currently unknown.

The chain carries TRBV28 and TRBJ2-1, with TRBD2 identical over 10 bases. The sequence came from an adult in good health. Sequenced material: peripheral blood, taken on day 0 of AZD1222 vaccination. CDR3 sequence (DNA): TGTGCCAGCAGTTTATTTGCGGCTAGCGGGAGCAATGAGCAGTTCTTC. Encoded protein: CASSLFAASGSNEQFF. Using reference TRBV28 and TRBJ2-1 for the parts outside the CDR3, the full variable domain is DVKVTQSSRYLVKRTGEKVFLECVQDMDHENMFWYRQDPGLGLRLIYFSYDVKMKEKGDIPEGYSVSREKKERFSLILESASTNQTSMYLCASSLFAASGSNEQFFGPGTRLTVL.